These 18 T cell receptor beta chains were sequenced from one sample in a study of blood T cell repertoires in COVID-19. Libraries were prepared by immunoSEQ multiplex PCR; TCRdb keeps only in-frame clonotypes and omits some of them. The profile shows 88,000 or so clones, 81% of them singletons. The sample comprised peripheral blood. All receptors come from a man aged 55 to 70 with acute or convalescent COVID-19.

This sequence joins TRBV3-1 (or the pseudogene TRBV3-2) and TRBJ2-5; unclear D gene. Deletions cut 2 bases from V and 3 bases from J, with 7 bases between. This CDR3 is 13 amino acids long. Germline lookup yields CDR1 LGHDT and CDR2 YNNKEL (reference sequence). The CDR3 DNA reads as TGTGCCAGCAGCCAACTACTGGAAGAGACCCAGTACTTC. Protein sequence: CASSQLLEETQYF.

This chain links TRBV6-2 or TRBV6-3 with TRBJ2-1; 7 bases fit TRBD2. J lost 1 base, V lost 6 bases, and 6 bases had no gene match. Germline V gene data show CDR1 as MNHEY and CDR2 as SVGEGT. CDR3 length equals 15 residues. The CDR3 DNA is TGTGCCAGCAGCCTTAGCGGGCGTTCCTACAATGAGCAGTTCTTC. As protein: CASSLSGRSYNEQFF.

This clone has more than one count but fewer than ten. V is TRBV7-2 and J is TRBJ2-5; maybe TRBD2 (6 bases). CDR3 size: 13 residues. Trimming shortened V by 4 bases and J by 1 base, and 7 bases separated the two germline ends. Germline CDR1 is SGHTA and CDR2 is FQGNSA. The CDR3 nucleotides read TGTGCCAGCAGCTCGGGAGTCCAAGAGACCCAGTACTTC. As protein: CASSSGVQETQYF.

The CDR3 nucleotides read TGTGCCAGCAGCTCTGAAACTTTATCGTCCTACGAGCAGTACTTC. It encodes CASSSETLSSYEQYF. The V and J genes are TRBV5-6 and TRBJ2-7; D gene uncertain. The V and J ends lost 3 bases and 1 base respectively, with 14 bases between them. CDR3 size: 15 residues. Per the germline V gene, CDR1 is SGHDT and CDR2 is YYEEEE. Variable domain in full (rest from reference TRBV5-6 and TRBJ2-7): DAGVTQSPTHLIKTRGQQVTLRCSPKSGHDTVSWYQQALGQGPQFIFQYYEEEERQRGNFPDRFSGHQFPNYSSELNVNALLLGDSALYLCASSSETLSSYEQYFGPGTRLTVT.

The V and J genes are TRBV3-1 (or the pseudogene TRBV3-2) and TRBJ1-2; D remains unclear. Germline V lookup: CDR1 LGHDT, CDR2 YNNKEL (reference sequence). This CDR3 contains 16 residues. V was pared by 4 bases and J by 4 bases, with 19 bases between. CDR3 in amino acids: CASSPKVTGRFYGYTF. The CDR3 region has the DNA TGTGCCAGCAGCCCGAAGGTAACGGGGAGGTTCTATGGCTACACCTTC.

The J gene is TRBJ2-7, the V gene TRBV6-6, with a tentative D call TRBD1 (5 bases). CDR1 and CDR2 (germline): MNHNY, SVGAGI (reference sequence). V shed 4 bases and J shed 3 bases, with 10 bases lying between them. The CDR3 sequence is 13 residues long. This chain's CDR3 is CASSSAQVYEQYF. Here the CDR3 DNA reads TGTGCCAGCAGTTCCGCACAGGTCTACGAGCAGTACTTC.

The chain couples TRBV7-2 to TRBJ1-5, with TRBD1 as a possible D gene (6 bases). Germline loops: CDR1 SGHTA, CDR2 FQGNSA. The CDR3 sequence is 13 residues long. V was clipped by 1 base and J by 14 bases, with 15 bases between them. CDR3 sequence reads: CASSLVAGGLEHF. Written as DNA, the CDR3 is TGTGCCAGCAGCTTAGTGGCGGGGGGCCTGGAGCATTTT. The complete variable domain, with remaining parts taken from reference TRBV7-2 and TRBJ1-5, reads GAGVSQSPSNKVTEKGKDVELRCDPISGHTALYWYRQSLGQGLEFLIYFQGNSAPDKSGLPSDRFSAERTGGSVSTLTIQRTQQEDSAVYLCASSLVAGGLEHFGDGTRLSIL.

This chain uses TRBV5-1 with TRBJ2-1; 9 nucleotides match TRBD2. The CDR3 runs 15 residues. The germline CDR1 and CDR2 sequences are SGHRS and YFSETQ. After removal of 0 bases from V and 8 bases from J, the junction contained 6 bases not matched to a gene. CDR3 DNA: TGCGCCAGCAGCTTGGCAGCGGGAGGCAGGGATGAGCAGTTCTTC. Translation: CASSLAAGGRDEQFF.

The V gene is TRBV9, the J gene TRBJ2-1; TRBD1 matches at 10 bases. CDR3 length equals 16 residues. In germline, CDR1 is SGDLS, CDR2 YYNGEE. Trimming cost V 3 bases and J 4 bases; bases outside gene matches: 7. As DNA, the CDR3 is TGTGCCAGCAGCGCGCGCCGGGACAGGGGTTACAATGAGCAGTTCTTC. Translation: CASSARRDRGYNEQFF.

The rearrangement links TRBV19 to TRBJ1-2, with TRBD1 identical over 8 bases. The CDR3 is 17 residues long. The J segment lost 4 bases and the V segment lost 2 bases, leaving 12 bases of the junction unmatched. Germline V lookup: CDR1 LNHDA, CDR2 SQIVND (reference sequence). CDR3 sequence reads: CASSIFLDRENGYGYTF. Here the CDR3 DNA reads TGTGCCAGTAGTATATTTCTGGACAGGGAAAACGGCTATGGCTACACCTTC. The full variable domain, rest sourced from reference TRBV19 and TRBJ1-2, is DGGITQSPKYLFRKEGQNVTLSCEQNLNHDAMYWYRQDPGQGLRLIYYSQIVNDFQKGDIAEGYSVSREKKESFPLTVTSAQKNPTAFYLCASSIFLDRENGYGYTFGSGTRLTVV.

The chain couples TRBV30 to TRBJ2-3; D not resolved. Per germline, CDR1 GTSNPN and CDR2 SVGIG (reference sequence). The V gene lost 1 base and the J gene lost 0 bases, with 5 bases spanning the gap. The CDR3 runs 13 residues. This CDR3 reads CAWSGASTDTQYF. Here the CDR3 DNA reads TGTGCCTGGAGTGGGGCTAGCACAGATACGCAGTATTTT. The full variable domain, rest sourced from reference TRBV30 and TRBJ2-3, is SQTIHQWPATLVQPVGSPLSLECTVEGTSNPNLYWYRQAAGRGLQLLFYSVGIGQISSEVPQNLSASRPQDRQFILSSKKLLLSDSGFYLCAWSGASTDTQYFGPGTRLTVL.

The chain joins TRBV11-2 to TRBJ2-5; D not certain. Trimming removed 5 bases from V and 3 bases from J, with 19 bases in between. The CDR3 covers 16 residues. Germline lookup yields CDR1 SGHAT and CDR2 FQNNGV. The CDR3 reads CASSLGMVAREETQYF. The CDR3 coding sequence is TGTGCCAGCAGCCTAGGGATGGTCGCCCGGGAAGAGACCCAGTACTTC. Together with reference TRBV11-2 and TRBJ2-5, the CDR3 gives the full variable domain: EAGVAQSPRYKIIEKRQSVAFWCNPISGHATLYWYQQILGQGPKLLIQFQNNGVVDDSQLPKDRFSAERLKGVDSTLKIQPAKLEDSAVYLCASSLGMVAREETQYFGPGTRLLVL.

V is TRBV11-2 and J is TRBJ2-1; TRBD2 might be the D (6 bases). CDR1 is SGHAT and CDR2 is FQNNGV in the germline V gene. V was shortened by 5 bases and J by 15 bases, with 23 bases between the two germline ends. This CDR3 region has 14 residues. This CDR3 reads CASSPRGGAILSFF. As DNA, the CDR3 is TGTGCCAGCAGCCCCCGGGGCGGGGCCATTCTATCGTTCTTC. Complete variable domain (other parts from reference TRBV11-2 and TRBJ2-1): EAGVAQSPRYKIIEKRQSVAFWCNPISGHATLYWYQQILGQGPKLLIQFQNNGVVDDSQLPKDRFSAERLKGVDSTLKIQPAKLEDSAVYLCASSPRGGAILSFFGPGTRLTVL.

This chain links TRBV5-4 with TRBJ2-7; weak D call: TRBD1 (5 bases). From germline, CDR1 is SGHNT and CDR2 YYREEE (reference sequence). The CDR3 is made up of 15 amino acids. Trimming took off 0 bases at V and 2 bases at J, with 12 bases between the two ends. The CDR3 region has the DNA TGTGCCAGCAGCTTGGGGCAGGGATACACCTACGAGCAGTACTTC. Residues: CASSLGQGYTYEQYF. Looking up the rest from reference TRBV5-4 and TRBJ2-7 gives the full variable domain: ETGVTQSPTHLIKTRGQQVTLRCSSQSGHNTVSWYQQALGQGPQFIFQYYREEENGRGNFPPRFSGLQFPNYSSELNVNALELDDSALYLCASSLGQGYTYEQYFGPGTRLTVT.

The gene calls are TRBV6-2 or TRBV6-3 and TRBJ2-7; possibly TRBD2 for D (6 bases). The germline CDR1 and CDR2 sequences are MNHEY and SVGEGT. This CDR3 is built from 11 residues. V was trimmed by 5 bases and J by 6 bases, leaving 8 bases between them. For the CDR3, the DNA is TGTGCCAGCAGTGGGGGGACCGAGCAGTACTTC. Its translation is CASSGGTEQYF.

J is TRBJ1-6 and V is TRBV7-2; 8 bases match TRBD1. The V segment lost 5 bases and the J segment 10 bases; nucleotides outside the gene matches: 16. This CDR3 has 17 amino acids. Germline V CDR1 and CDR2: SGHTA, FQGNSA. The CDR3 loop reads CASSVTGTGAPKSPLHF. As DNA, the CDR3 is TGTGCCAGCAGCGTTACCGGGACAGGAGCTCCAAAATCACCCCTCCACTTT.

The chain links TRBV19 to TRBJ2-1, with TRBD2 as a possible D gene (6 bases). Per germline, CDR1 LNHDA and CDR2 SQIVND (reference sequence). The CDR3 is 15 residues long. The germline V and J ends were trimmed by 4 bases and 0 bases, with 10 bases remaining between them. The CDR3 region is CASSSGKNSYNEQFF. CDR3 sequence (DNA): TGTGCCAGTAGTAGCGGGAAAAACTCCTACAATGAGCAGTTCTTC.

V is TRBV13 and J is TRBJ1-6; TRBD1 matches at 11 bases. The junction had 8 bases not matched to a gene; V was cut back by 1 base and J by 9 bases. Germline values: CDR1 PRHDT, CDR2 FYEKMQ (reference sequence). The CDR3 contains 17 residues. In DNA form, the CDR3 reads TGTGCCAGCAGCTTAGAGAGGACAGGGGGCCGGATTTCACCCCTCCACTTT. This translates into CASSLERTGGRISPLHF.